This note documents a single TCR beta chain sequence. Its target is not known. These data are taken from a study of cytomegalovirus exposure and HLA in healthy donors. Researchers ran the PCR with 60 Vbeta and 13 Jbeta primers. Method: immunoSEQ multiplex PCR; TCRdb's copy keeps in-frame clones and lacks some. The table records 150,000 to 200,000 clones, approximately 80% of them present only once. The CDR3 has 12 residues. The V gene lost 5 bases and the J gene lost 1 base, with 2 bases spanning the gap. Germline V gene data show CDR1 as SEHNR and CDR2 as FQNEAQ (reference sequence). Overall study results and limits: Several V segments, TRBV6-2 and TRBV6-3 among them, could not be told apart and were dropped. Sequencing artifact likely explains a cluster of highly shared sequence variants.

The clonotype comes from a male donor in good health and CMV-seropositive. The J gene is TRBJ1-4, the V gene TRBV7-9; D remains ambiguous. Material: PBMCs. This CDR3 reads CASSLTNEKLFF. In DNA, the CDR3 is TGTGCCAGCAGCCTAACTAATGAAAAACTGTTTTTT.